The clone carrying this T cell receptor beta chain was observed a few times. Its cognate antigen is unknown. The CDR3 runs 13 residues. V was shortened by 2 bases and J by 4 bases, with 8 bases between the two germline ends. The germline V gene has CDR1 MNHEY and CDR2 SVGAGI. One entry per CDR3 protein results from TCRdb running MiXCR on the 5' RACE reads. Found here are hundreds of thousands of distinct CDR3 sequences, 9% to 15% of them singletons; the top ten hold just over 7%. The data originate from a study of identical twins. General study points: Excess low generation probability was seen in twin-shared out-of-frame alpha sequences.

These records were also assigned to another study, of yellow fever vaccine responses in identical twins.

The specimen was CD8+ T cells sorted from blood. The chain combines TRBV6-5 with TRBJ1-2; D remains unclear. The TCR originated in a young woman in good health. CDR3 amino acids: CASSYGLSYGYTF. DNA for the CDR3: TGTGCCAGCAGTTACGGGCTGTCCTATGGCTACACCTTC.